Listed here are 28 T cell receptor beta chains from one sample, sequenced in a study of blood T cell repertoires in COVID-19. Sequencing was performed with immunoSEQ multiplex PCR; in TCRdb, only in-frame clones are kept and a portion is missing. The sample carries some 25,000 clones, around 81% recorded once. The sequenced sample consisted of peripheral blood. These receptors were taken from a man between 65 and 85 years old with acute or convalescent COVID-19.

With regard to this clone: Other DNA sequences from this sample encode an identical CDR3 as well. The chain recombines TRBV5-1 with TRBJ2-2; D gene unclear. The ends were cut back, 0 bases at V and 4 bases at J, with 7 bases in the middle. This CDR3 region has 14 residues. CDR1 and CDR2 (germline): SGHRS, YFSETQ. The CDR3 region has the DNA TGCGCCAGCAGCTTGGTAGAGGTCACCGGGGAGCTGTTTTTT. Protein: CASSLVEVTGELFF.

This chain joins TRBV5-1 and TRBJ1-6; no clear D. The CDR3 extends over 12 amino acids. Germline assignment: CDR1 SGHRS and CDR2 YFSETQ. V gave up 2 bases and J gave up 7 bases, with 4 bases separating them. The CDR3 DNA follows: TGCGCCAGCAGCTTCGAGAATTCACCCCTCCACTTT. Translation gives CASSFENSPLHF.

The chain joins TRBV7-2 to TRBJ2-2; D may be TRBD2 (6 bases). Trimming removed 1 base from V and 1 base from J, with 10 bases in between. CDR3 size: 16 residues. Germline assignment: CDR1 SGHTA and CDR2 FQGNSA. The DNA for the CDR3 is TGTGCCAGCAGCTTAGAAGCTAGCGTGAACACCGGGGAGCTGTTTTTT. Translated, it gives CASSLEASVNTGELFF.

The chain combines TRBV5-1 with TRBJ2-3; D unresolved. This CDR3 spans 13 amino acids. In germline, CDR1 is SGHRS, CDR2 YFSETQ. V was cut by 2 bases and J by 4 bases, with 8 bases left in between. In nucleotides, the CDR3 is TGCGCCAGCAGCTTATTTGGCCCAGATACGCAGTATTTT. It is translated as CASSLFGPDTQYF.

With respect to this clone: The junction does not match germline at one end; this may be a read error. The V and J genes are TRBV4-2 and TRBJ1-5; D perhaps matches TRBD1 (6 bases). The V gene's germline CDR1 is LGHNA and CDR2 YNFKEQ. The CDR3 totals 15 residues. CDR3 in DNA: TGTGCCAGCAGCCAAAAACAGGGTAGCGATCAGCCCCAGCATTTT. This encodes CASSQKQGSDQPQHF.

J is TRBJ2-3 and V is TRBV7-9; D may be TRBD2 (6 bases). Trimming cost V 1 base and J 6 bases, with 11 bases left between them. CDR1 is SEHNR and CDR2 is FQNEAQ in the germline V gene (reference sequence). The CDR3 consists of 14 residues. CDR3 loop: CASSLGRAPDTQYF. DNA of the CDR3: TGTGCCAGCAGCTTAGGGAGGGCCCCTGATACGCAGTATTTT.

The V gene is TRBV29-1, the J gene TRBJ1-2; D not certain. In germline, CDR1 is SQVTM, CDR2 ANQGSEA. The CDR3 consists of 13 residues. V lost 2 bases and J lost 2, with 9 bases in between. The chain's CDR3 is CSVEWQINYGYTF. The CDR3 DNA reads TGCAGCGTTGAATGGCAGATAAACTATGGCTACACCTTC. The full variable domain, in which reference TRBV29-1 and TRBJ1-2 provide the parts outside the CDR3, is SAVISQKPSRDICQRGTSLTIQCQVDSQVTMMFWYRQQPGQSLTLIATANQGSEATYESGFVIDKFPISRPNLTFSTLTVSNMSPEDSSIYLCSVEWQINYGYTFGSGTRLTVV.

This clone was counted a single time. The chain joins TRBV19 to TRBJ1-5; D is perhaps TRBD1 (5 bases). Germline CDR1 and CDR2: LNHDA and SQIVND (reference sequence). CDR3 length equals 15 residues. The V and J ends lost 4 bases and 4 bases respectively, with 14 bases between them. The CDR3 nucleotides read TGTGCCAGTAGTAAGGGCACAGGCGCGAATCAGCCCCAGCATTTT. Its translation: CASSKGTGANQPQHF.

The V and J genes are TRBV11-2 and TRBJ2-5; 8 bases match TRBD2. V lost 1 base to trimming and J lost 2 bases; unmatched junction nucleotides: 6. CDR1 SGHAT and CDR2 FQNNGV come from the germline V gene. The CDR3 has 16 residues. Written as DNA, the CDR3 is TGTGCCAGCAGCTTAGTGGGCCTAGCGGGTCAAGAGACCCAGTACTTC. Translated, it gives CASSLVGLAGQETQYF. Combining the CDR3 with reference TRBV11-2 and TRBJ2-5 gives the whole variable domain EAGVAQSPRYKIIEKRQSVAFWCNPISGHATLYWYQQILGQGPKLLIQFQNNGVVDDSQLPKDRFSAERLKGVDSTLKIQPAKLEDSAVYLCASSLVGLAGQETQYFGPGTRLLVL.

The rearrangement joins TRBV13 to TRBJ1-2; the match to TRBD1 covers 7 bases. Germline lookup yields CDR1 PRHDT and CDR2 FYEKMQ (reference sequence). The CDR3 runs to 15 residues. V was clipped by 2 bases and J by 5 bases; unmatched bases: 8. CDR3 in amino acids: CASSLIGTEPYGYTF. In DNA, the CDR3 is TGTGCCAGCAGCTTAATCGGGACAGAGCCTTATGGCTACACCTTC.

This rearrangement joins TRBV5-1 to TRBJ1-3; TRBD1 might be the D (6 bases). CDR1 and CDR2 (germline): SGHRS, YFSETQ. CDR3 length: 14 residues. V was clipped by 4 bases and J by 1 base, with 9 bases between them. CDR3 sequence (DNA): TGCGCCAGCAGCAGGACAGTATCTGGAAACACCATATATTTT. It specifies CASSRTVSGNTIYF.

The V gene is TRBV30, the J gene TRBJ2-3; D may be TRBD2 (6 bases). The CDR3 extends over 15 amino acids. In germline, CDR1 is GTSNPN, CDR2 SVGIG (reference sequence). The germline V and J ends were trimmed by 3 bases and 0 bases, with 13 bases remaining between them. The CDR3 DNA follows: TGTGCCTGGAGGACGGGAGCGGCTAGCACAGATACGCAGTATTTT. This translates into CAWRTGAASTDTQYF. The full variable domain, with the rest looked up from reference TRBV30 and TRBJ2-3, is SQTIHQWPATLVQPVGSPLSLECTVEGTSNPNLYWYRQAAGRGLQLLFYSVGIGQISSEVPQNLSASRPQDRQFILSSKKLLLSDSGFYLCAWRTGAASTDTQYFGPGTRLTVL.

J is TRBJ1-1 and V is TRBV9, with D unresolved. The V gene lost 4 bases and the J gene lost 6 bases, with 10 bases spanning the gap. CDR1 SGDLS and CDR2 YYNGEE come from the germline V gene. The CDR3 is 12 amino acids. The chain's CDR3 is CASSFTGAEAFF. CDR3 bases: TGTGCCAGCAGCTTTACCGGGGCTGAAGCTTTCTTT. Full variable domain (rest looked up from reference TRBV9 and TRBJ1-1): DSGVTQTPKHLITATGQRVTLRCSPRSGDLSVYWYQQSLDQGLQFLIQYYNGEERAKGNILERFSAQQFPDLHSELNLSSLELGDSALYFCASSFTGAEAFFGQGTRLTVV.

The V gene is TRBV14, the J gene TRBJ2-1; D is ambiguous. The CDR3 has 13 residues. CDR1 is SGHDN and CDR2 is FVKESK in the germline V gene. V lost 0 bases, J lost 8 bases, and 8 bases lay in between. The CDR3 protein is CASSQDTNHEQFF. CDR3 sequence (DNA): TGTGCCAGCAGCCAAGACACAAATCATGAGCAGTTCTTC.

The CDR3 DNA sequence: TGCGCCAGCAGATTACAGGGGGCTGGGACTGAAGCTTTCTTT. Translated: CASRLQGAGTEAFF. The chain joins TRBV5-1 to TRBJ1-1, with 9 bases lining up with TRBD1. V shed 5 bases and J 5 bases; nucleotides not matched to a gene: 7. CDR3 length: 14 residues. Germline CDR1 SGHRS, CDR2 YFSETQ. Drawing the rest from reference TRBV5-1 and TRBJ1-1, the complete variable domain is KAGVTQTPRYLIKTRGQQVTLSCSPISGHRSVSWYQQTPGQGLQFLFEYFSETQRNKGNFPGRFSGRQFSNSRSEMNVSTLELGDSALYLCASRLQGAGTEAFFGQGTRLTVV.

V and J are TRBV19 and TRBJ1-4, with 7 bases identical to TRBD1. With 5 bases clipped from V and 6 bases from J, the junction kept 9 bases outside the gene matches. The CDR3 consists of 15 residues. Germline-derived CDR1 and CDR2 are LNHDA and SQIVND (reference sequence). The CDR3 loop is CASSSRQGGYEKLFF. CDR3 DNA: TGTGCCAGTAGTTCCCGACAGGGTGGATATGAAAAACTGTTTTTT. The entire variable domain, with the rest obtained from reference TRBV19 and TRBJ1-4, is as follows: DGGITQSPKYLFRKEGQNVTLSCEQNLNHDAMYWYRQDPGQGLRLIYYSQIVNDFQKGDIAEGYSVSREKKESFPLTVTSAQKNPTAFYLCASSSRQGGYEKLFFGSGTQLSVL.

The chain joins TRBV5-6 to TRBJ2-5; the match to TRBD2 covers 8 bases. The CDR3 is made up of 15 amino acids. V trimming: 4 bases; J trimming: 2 bases; junction bases outside the gene matches: 7. The germline V gene encodes CDR1 SGHDT and CDR2 YYEEEE. CDR3 residues: CASSTPGLGQETQYF. The CDR3 DNA is TGTGCCAGCAGCACTCCGGGACTAGGTCAAGAGACCCAGTACTTC.

The J gene is TRBJ2-3, the V gene TRBV6-5, with 7 bases identical to TRBD1. J was trimmed by 5 bases and V by 6 bases; bases with no gene match: 5. Germline V CDR1 and CDR2: MNHEY, SVGAGI. This CDR3 contains 13 residues. The CDR3 region has the DNA TGTGCCAGCAGACGGGACAGCTTAGATACGCAGTATTTT. It translates to CASRRDSLDTQYF.

The J gene is TRBJ2-5, the V gene TRBV7-8; 8 bases match TRBD1. The CDR3 loop spans 15 amino acids. Germline V gene lookup returns CDR1 SGHVS and CDR2 FQNEAQ. V was pared by 5 bases and J by 2 bases, with 7 bases of the junction left unmatched. The DNA for the CDR3 is TGTGCCAGCAGCCCTGGACAGGGTGGGCAAGAGACCCAGTACTTC. Its protein is CASSPGQGGQETQYF.

The chain carries TRBV2 and TRBJ2-3; D gene ambiguous. The germline V gene has CDR1 SNHLY and CDR2 FYNNEI. The CDR3 covers 12 residues. V lost 6 bases and J lost 2, with 6 bases in between. Here the CDR3 DNA reads TGTGCCAGCAGACGGTCCACAGATACGCAGTATTTT. It codes for CASRRSTDTQYF.

V is TRBV7-2 and J is TRBJ1-2; D is unresolved. V lost 4 bases, J lost 5 bases, and 11 bases lay in between. The CDR3 extends over 13 amino acids. Per the germline V gene, CDR1 is SGHTA and CDR2 is FQGNSA. The CDR3 reads CASSSSREYGYTF. CDR3 DNA: TGTGCCAGCAGCTCCTCCCGAGAGTATGGCTACACCTTC.

The gene calls are TRBV7-2 and TRBJ1-2; D not certain. V was pared by 6 bases and J by 2 bases, with 13 bases between. Germline CDR1 reads SGHTA; CDR2 reads FQGNSA. CDR3 length: 14 residues. The CDR3 reads CASSVQVQNYGYTF. CDR3 coding DNA: TGTGCCAGCAGTGTACAAGTACAGAACTATGGCTACACCTTC.

The J gene is TRBJ2-3, the V gene TRBV4-3; the D gene is possibly TRBD2 (6 bases). V was shortened by 3 bases and J by 5 bases, with 12 bases between the two germline ends. The germline gives CDR1 LGHNA, CDR2 YSLEER. This CDR3 is 14 amino acids long. The CDR3 DNA follows: TGCGCCAGCAGCCAGACTAGAAACCAAGATACGCAGTATTTT. Translating it yields CASSQTRNQDTQYF.

The chain links TRBV5-8 to TRBJ1-6; D call uncertain. CDR3 length: 14 amino acids. Germline values: CDR1 SGHTS, CDR2 YDEGEE. V was shortened by 5 bases and J by 0 bases, with 6 bases between the two germline ends. The CDR3 region has the DNA TGTGCCAGCAGGGAGAGCTCCTATAATTCACCCCTCCACTTT. This encodes CASRESSYNSPLHF.

V and J are TRBV5-1 and TRBJ2-7, with TRBD2 matching over 11 bases. The V gene's germline CDR1 is SGHRS and CDR2 YFSETQ. Unmatched junction bases numbered 14, after V lost 4 bases and J lost 5 bases. The CDR3 is 17 residues long. The CDR3 DNA sequence: TGCGCCAGCAGCCTAGGACAAAGTTTACTAGCGGGGGACGAGCAGTACTTC. Residues: CASSLGQSLLAGDEQYF.

The V call is TRBV2, the J call TRBJ2-3; 7 positions match TRBD2. CDR3 length equals 16 residues. V lost 8 bases, J lost 5 bases, and 16 bases stayed unmatched. Germline V gene sequence: CDR1 SNHLY, CDR2 FYNNEI. CDR3 in amino acids: CASELLNGRVGDTQYF. The CDR3 nucleotides read TGTGCCAGCGAACTTCTAAATGGGAGGGTAGGAGATACGCAGTATTTT.

This chain links TRBV6-6 with TRBJ2-7, with a possible D match to TRBD1 (6 bases). The V gene's germline CDR1 is MNHNY and CDR2 SVGAGI (reference sequence). Trimming shortened V by 2 bases and J by 0 bases, and 8 bases separated the two germline ends. The CDR3 is made up of 14 amino acids. CDR3 DNA: TGTGCCAGCAGTTACACAGGGAGCTCCTACGAGCAGTACTTC. Its translation is CASSYTGSSYEQYF.

This clone appeared once. The CDR3 DNA reads TGCGCCAGCAGCTCGTATGGCATGACTAGCGGATCCTACGAGCAGTACTTC. It translates to CASSSYGMTSGSYEQYF. J is TRBJ2-7 and V is TRBV5-1; 9 nucleotides agree with TRBD2. Per germline, CDR1 SGHRS and CDR2 YFSETQ. V lost 3 bases to trimming and J lost 1 base; unmatched junction nucleotides: 11. CDR3 size: 17 residues.